These 15 T cell receptor beta chains were all obtained from the same sample, sequenced in a study of OX40 agonist ivuxolimab in advanced cancers. Sequenced by immunoSEQ multiplex PCR; TCRdb stores in-frame clones only, minus some. Of around 95,000 clones listed, roughly 90% were seen once; the top ten hold roughly 0.75%. The sample consisted of CD4+ or CD8+ T cells sorted from blood, taken in a trial of the OX40 agonist ivuxolimab. Source of these receptors: an adult with an advanced solid tumor such as melanoma, head and neck, liver or kidney cancer.

This clone was seen once. The chain is built from TRBV9 and TRBJ2-4; D gene uncertain. The V and J ends lost 4 bases and 7 bases respectively, with 12 bases between them. CDR3 length equals 13 residues. Germline-derived CDR1 and CDR2 are SGDLS and YYNGEE. The CDR3 sequence is CASSPQDHNIQYF. The DNA of the CDR3 is TGTGCCAGCAGCCCTCAGGACCATAACATTCAGTACTTC.

This chain connects TRBV7-8 to TRBJ1-5; TRBD1 matches 8 bases. With V trimmed by 5 bases and J by 5 bases, 5 bases remained unmatched. The CDR3 totals 14 residues. CDR1 is SGHVS, CDR2 FQNEAQ, per germline. CDR3 coding DNA: TGTGCCAGCAGCCCGGACAGGGCACATCAGCCCCAGCATTTT. Protein: CASSPDRAHQPQHF.

The chain is built from TRBV7-2 and TRBJ2-1; D could derive from TRBD1 or TRBD2 (7 bases each). The V gene's germline CDR1 is SGHTA and CDR2 FQGNSA. The CDR3 is made up of 14 amino acids. Trimming stripped 4 bases from V and 9 bases from J, with 16 bases between. The CDR3 nucleotides read TGTGCCAGCAGCTCTCAGGGGGGGCCGACTGAGCAGTTCTTC. Encoded protein: CASSSQGGPTEQFF.

The V and J genes are TRBV7-2 and TRBJ2-2; 8 bases are a match to TRBD2. J gave up 5 bases and V 1 base, and 6 bases lay outside the gene matches. The CDR3 consists of 16 residues. CDR1 and CDR2 (germline): SGHTA, FQGNSA. CDR3: CASSLVSGSRTGELFF. The DNA of the CDR3 is TGTGCCAGCAGCTTAGTAAGCGGGAGTAGAACCGGGGAGCTGTTTTTT.

V gene TRBV18 combines with J gene TRBJ2-3; 8 bases match TRBD2. This CDR3 region has 14 residues. Germline CDR1 and CDR2: KGHSH and LQKENI. The J segment lost 4 bases and the V segment lost 3 bases, leaving 3 bases of the junction unmatched. CDR3 bases: TGTGCCAGCTCACCTACGGGGGGGCCAGATACGCAGTATTTT. Translated, it gives CASSPTGGPDTQYF.

The CDR3 coding sequence is TGTGCCAGCAGCTTAGCCTTCGCTAGTACATACAATGAGCAGTTCTTC. Encoded protein: CASSLAFASTYNEQFF. The gene calls are TRBV7-2 and TRBJ2-1; D is undetermined. Trimming took off 0 bases at V and 4 bases at J, with 13 bases between the two ends. The CDR3 contains 16 residues. Germline V lookup: CDR1 SGHTA, CDR2 FQGNSA.

This clone was detected only once. The V call is TRBV7-6, the J call TRBJ1-1; D is unclear. Looked up from germline, CDR1 is SGHVS and CDR2 is FNYEAQ. The V and J ends lost 0 bases and 2 bases respectively, with 7 bases between them. The CDR3 runs to 14 residues. CDR3 DNA: TGTGCCAGCAGCTTAGCCCAGGTTAACACTGAAGCTTTCTTT. This gives the protein CASSLAQVNTEAFF.

The chain couples TRBV9 to TRBJ1-6; TRBD1 matches at 9 bases. V was clipped by 4 bases and J by 7 bases; unmatched bases: 6. The CDR3 runs 15 residues. The germline V gene encodes CDR1 SGDLS and CDR2 YYNGEE. The CDR3 reads CASSSRTGDNSPLHF. Written as DNA, the CDR3 is TGTGCCAGCAGCTCGCGGACAGGGGACAATTCACCCCTCCACTTT.

The chain employs TRBV9 and TRBJ2-7, with 7 bases that match TRBD2. The germline gives CDR1 SGDLS, CDR2 YYNGEE. The length of the CDR3 is 16 residues. V lost 0 bases to trimming and J lost 3 bases; unmatched junction nucleotides: 9. The CDR3 DNA reads TGTGCCAGCAGCGTAGCTAAAGCGGGAACCTTCTACGAGCAGTACTTC. Translating it yields CASSVAKAGTFYEQYF.

The rearrangement uses TRBV14 and TRBJ2-3; D remains unclear. V lost 2 bases and J lost 1, with 16 bases in between. CDR1 SGHDN and CDR2 FVKESK come from the germline V gene. This CDR3 spans 17 amino acids. The CDR3 DNA reads as TGTGCCAGCAGCCAACTCGGGTGGGCCTCCGGCACAGATACGCAGTATTTT. Protein product: CASSQLGWASGTDTQYF.

This chain links TRBV4-3 with TRBJ1-3, with D possibly matching TRBD1 (5 bases). The CDR3 runs to 17 residues. CDR1 LGHNA and CDR2 YSLEER come from the germline V gene. V was trimmed by 0 bases and J by 2 bases, leaving 14 bases between them. The CDR3, as DNA: TGCGCCAGCAGCCAAGATCTTCTACAGGTCCCTGGAAACACCATATATTTT. Translating gives CASSQDLLQVPGNTIYF.

This clone was seen only once. The rearrangement links TRBV19 to TRBJ1-1; no clear D. This CDR3 has 14 residues. Germline V gives CDR1 LNHDA, CDR2 SQIVND (reference sequence). The V gene lost 4 bases and the J gene lost 1 base, with 10 bases spanning the gap. Written as DNA, the CDR3 is TGTGCCAGTAGTAACTTCGTCCGGAACACTGAAGCTTTCTTT. Protein sequence: CASSNFVRNTEAFF.

The chain recombines TRBV28 with TRBJ2-4, with 9 bases that match TRBD1. The CDR3 is 13 amino acids. Per germline, CDR1 MDHEN and CDR2 SYDVKM. The junction had 5 bases not matched to a gene; V was cut back by 3 bases and J by 11 bases. The CDR3 loop is CASSLGTGNVQYF. CDR3 coding DNA: TGTGCCAGCAGTTTGGGGACAGGGAACGTTCAGTACTTC. The full variable domain, completed using reference TRBV28 and TRBJ2-4, is DVKVTQSSRYLVKRTGEKVFLECVQDMDHENMFWYRQDPGLGLRLIYFSYDVKMKEKGDIPEGYSVSREKKERFSLILESASTNQTSMYLCASSLGTGNVQYFGAGTRLSVL.

Here the CDR3 DNA reads TGTGCCAGCACCGGGACGGCACGCACCGGGGAGCTGTTTTTT. Translation gives CASTGTARTGELFF. This chain joins TRBV25-1 and TRBJ2-2; D tentatively fits TRBD1 or TRBD2 (5 bases each). CDR3 size: 14 residues. With 7 bases removed from V and 4 bases from J, the gap between germline ends came to 13 bases. Germline V gene lookup returns CDR1 MGHDK and CDR2 SYGVNS.

The chain is built from TRBV27 and TRBJ2-5; no firm D call. The CDR3 loop spans 11 amino acids. The germline V gene has CDR1 MNHEY and CDR2 SMNVEV (reference sequence). The ends were cut back, 5 bases at V and 5 bases at J, with 6 bases in the middle. CDR3 residues: CASSRGETQYF. The CDR3 DNA reads TGTGCCAGCAGTCGTGGGGAGACCCAGTACTTC.